This T cell receptor (beta chain) was captured by sequencing in a study of TIL therapy for anti-PD-1-resistant metastatic lung cancer. This CDR3 is built from 17 residues. Germline V gene lookup returns CDR1 MNHNS and CDR2 SASEGT. A remark on this clone: An end of the junction does not agree with germline; a read error may underlie this.

The time point: pre-treatment sample, taken before nivolumab and TIL therapy. Sequencing used immunoSEQ v3. Libraries were sequenced to around 2 million read pairs (survey) or about 4.5-6 million (deep). Sequencing used immunoSEQ multiplex PCR; TCRdb keeps in-frame clones, though not all of them. Among about 60,000 clones, 55% to 70% were seen once, and the ten largest hold about 6.8%. The material sequenced was blood, taken at baseline. The J gene is TRBJ1-5, the V gene TRBV6-1, with D unclear. This clonotype was sampled from a person aged 25-85 years with non-small cell lung cancer. CDR3 in amino acids: CASSERMRQTSYQPQHF. The CDR3 DNA is TGTGCCAGCAGTGAAAGAATGAGGCAGACTAGCTATCAGCCCCAGCATTTT.